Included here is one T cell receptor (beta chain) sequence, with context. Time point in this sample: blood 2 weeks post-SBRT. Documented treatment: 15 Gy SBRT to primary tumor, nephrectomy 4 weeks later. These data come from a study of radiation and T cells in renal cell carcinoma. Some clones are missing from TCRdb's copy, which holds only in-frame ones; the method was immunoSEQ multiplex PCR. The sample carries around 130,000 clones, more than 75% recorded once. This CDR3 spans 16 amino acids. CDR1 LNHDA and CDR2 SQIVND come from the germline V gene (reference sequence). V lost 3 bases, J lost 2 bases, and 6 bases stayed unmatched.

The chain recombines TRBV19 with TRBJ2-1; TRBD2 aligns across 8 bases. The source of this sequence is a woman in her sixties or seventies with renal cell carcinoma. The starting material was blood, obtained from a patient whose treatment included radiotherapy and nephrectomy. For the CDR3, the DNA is TGTGCCAGTAGTATCTCGTCGGGGGGGCCCTACAATGAGCAGTTCTTC. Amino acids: CASSISSGGPYNEQFF. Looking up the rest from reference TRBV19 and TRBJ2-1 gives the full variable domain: DGGITQSPKYLFRKEGQNVTLSCEQNLNHDAMYWYRQDPGQGLRLIYYSQIVNDFQKGDIAEGYSVSREKKESFPLTVTSAQKNPTAFYLCASSISSGGPYNEQFFGPGTRLTVL.